The sequence of this TCR beta chain was determined in a study of cytomegalovirus exposure and HLA in healthy donors. V shed 3 bases and J shed 8 bases, with 10 bases lying between them. The CDR3 extends over 12 amino acids. CDR1 and CDR2 from the germline V gene are PRHDT and FYEKMQ (reference sequence). Study findings and constraints: The classifier was said to identify cytomegalovirus status with high specificity and sensitivity. In vitro data verified a few CMV-associated chains as specific for CMV antigens.

Note on this clone: The antigen remains undetermined.

Sequencing used immunoSEQ multiplex PCR; TCRdb keeps in-frame clones, though not all of them. The sample holds about 220,000 clones, 80% to 85% seen once. The source material was PBMCs. This sequence was found in a woman in her thirties in good health and CMV-seropositive. This sequence joins TRBV13 and TRBJ1-1, with D hard to call. The CDR3 nucleotides are TGTGCCAGCAGCTTTCGGACCGGGGAAGCTTTCTTT. Protein product: CASSFRTGEAFF.